This T cell receptor (beta chain) stems from a study of molecular identifiers for immune sequencing clone quantification. Using its own MiXCR run on the PCR reads, TCRdb lists one record per CDR3 protein. The table has around 40,000 distinct CDR3 sequences, about a fifth seen once. Germline CDR1 is DFQATT and CDR2 is SNEGSKA (reference sequence). The CDR3 is 13 amino acids. V lost 6 bases and J lost 5, with 13 bases in between. The chain recombines TRBV20-1 with TRBJ2-2; the D is unclear. Sequencing input: naive CD8+ T cells from blood, with Jurkat cell RNA spiked in. Regarding subset: FACS-sorted CD8+CD4-CCR7+CD45RA+ naive T cells. The receptor's source is a human donor in good health. Some libraries in this study had Jurkat cell RNA spiked in. CDR3 loop: CSATFLGTGELFF. CDR3 sequence (DNA): TGCAGTGCCACCTTTTTGGGTACCGGGGAGCTGTTTTTT.